Shown below are 29 T cell receptor beta chains from a single sample sequenced in a study of technical replicates of blood from a few donors (dated by TCRdb to the late 2010s). Libraries were made using the immunoSEQ multiplex PCR assay. TCRdb retrieved this table from immuneACCESS and kept in-frame rearrangements only. Not all clones are present; in checked studies, unresolved V genes account for under half, and no reason is known for the remainder. The sample table shows tens of thousands of clones, and around 92% are seen once. The biggest ten clones account for more than 0.25% of the sample. Sequenced input: T cells isolated from PBMCs. Receptors were obtained from a human donor in good health.

The chain joins TRBV7-9 to TRBJ2-3; D is undetermined. Germline V CDR1 and CDR2: SEHNR, FQNEAQ (reference sequence). V gave up 5 bases and J gave up 2 bases, with 8 bases separating them. CDR3 size: 13 residues. This CDR3 is CASSPAATDTQYF. DNA of the CDR3: TGTGCCAGCAGCCCCGCGGCCACAGATACGCAGTATTTT. The full variable domain, in which reference TRBV7-9 and TRBJ2-3 provide the parts outside the CDR3, is DTGVSQNPRHKITKRGQNVTFRCDPISEHNRLYWYRQTLGQGPEFLTYFQNEAQLEKSRLLSDRFSAERPKGSFSTLEIQRTEQGDSAMYLCASSPAATDTQYFGPGTRLTVL.

V gene TRBV7-9 combines with J gene TRBJ1-6; no clear D. Trimming left V 1 base short and J 10 bases short, with 8 bases between. Per germline, CDR1 SEHNR and CDR2 FQNEAQ (reference sequence). The CDR3 sequence is 13 residues long. The CDR3 here is CASSLELNSPLHF. The CDR3 DNA reads as TGTGCCAGCAGCTTAGAACTTAACTCACCCCTCCACTTT.

This chain connects TRBV10-1 to TRBJ2-1; TRBD1 agrees at 7 bases. CDR1 is WNHNN and CDR2 is SYGVQD in the germline V gene (reference sequence). The ends lost 5 bases at V and 9 bases at J; junction bases unmatched: 10. CDR3 size: 14 residues. In DNA form, the CDR3 reads TGCGCCAGCAGTACCGGGACAGTCGGAACTGAGCAGTTCTTC. As protein: CASSTGTVGTEQFF.

The gene calls are TRBV5-1 and TRBJ2-5, with 7 bases fitting TRBD1. J gave up 3 bases and V 1 base, and 9 bases lay outside the gene matches. CDR3 length: 16 residues. CDR1 and CDR2 (germline): SGHRS, YFSETQ. The CDR3 coding sequence is TGCGCCAGCAGCTTGAATTTACTCGGGACAGAAGAGACCCAGTACTTC. Amino acid sequence: CASSLNLLGTEETQYF. The full variable domain, in which reference TRBV5-1 and TRBJ2-5 provide the parts outside the CDR3, is KAGVTQTPRYLIKTRGQQVTLSCSPISGHRSVSWYQQTPGQGLQFLFEYFSETQRNKGNFPGRFSGRQFSNSRSEMNVSTLELGDSALYLCASSLNLLGTEETQYFGPGTRLLVL.

J is TRBJ1-1 and V is TRBV5-1, with D perhaps TRBD1 (5 bases). The CDR3 has 14 amino acids. The V gene lost 8 bases and the J gene lost 1 base, with 15 bases spanning the gap. Germline CDR1 is SGHRS and CDR2 is YFSETQ. CDR3 loop: CASGSGGWNTEAFF. In DNA, the CDR3 is TGCGCCAGTGGGTCTGGGGGGTGGAACACTGAAGCTTTCTTT.

The rearrangement uses TRBV19 and TRBJ1-3; tentative D call: TRBD1 (5 bases). Looked up from germline, CDR1 is LNHDA and CDR2 is SQIVND (reference sequence). Trimming left V 6 bases short and J 2 bases short, with 14 bases between. The length of the CDR3 is 15 residues. For the CDR3, the DNA is TGTGCCAGTAGGGAGGGGATAAGCACTGGAAACACCATATATTTT. Translating it yields CASREGISTGNTIYF. Supplemented by reference TRBV19 and TRBJ1-3, the full variable domain reads DGGITQSPKYLFRKEGQNVTLSCEQNLNHDAMYWYRQDPGQGLRLIYYSQIVNDFQKGDIAEGYSVSREKKESFPLTVTSAQKNPTAFYLCASREGISTGNTIYFGEGSWLTVV.

V is TRBV4-1 and J is TRBJ1-3, with D hard to call. The CDR3 has 15 amino acids. V lost 0 bases, J lost 8 bases, and 14 bases lay in between. From germline, CDR1 is MGHRA and CDR2 YSYEKL. In DNA, the CDR3 is TGCGCCAGCAGCCAAGAAGGACTCGGACGGGACACCATATATTTT. It codes for CASSQEGLGRDTIYF.

The chain carries TRBV29-1 and TRBJ1-2; TRBD1 is a possible D gene (6 bases). Germline V CDR1 and CDR2: SQVTM, ANQGSEA. V was trimmed by 4 bases and J by 0 bases, leaving 15 bases between them. The CDR3 has 15 amino acids. The CDR3 sequence: CSVAYQGNTNYGYTF. The CDR3 coding sequence is TGCAGCGTTGCGTACCAGGGGAATACTAACTATGGCTACACCTTC.

V usage is TRBV19 and J usage is TRBJ1-3; maybe TRBD1 (5 bases). V lost 3 bases to trimming and J lost 4 bases, with 13 bases between them. Germline V gene data show CDR1 as LNHDA and CDR2 as SQIVND (reference sequence). This CDR3 region has 15 residues. The CDR3 DNA is TGTGCCAGTAGTATTCTCGGGGGAGGGGGAAACACCATATATTTT. The encoded protein is CASSILGGGGNTIYF.

The rearrangement uses TRBV6-6 and TRBJ2-7, with no clear D. There are 12 residues in the CDR3. V dropped 0 bases and J dropped 4 bases, with 4 bases sitting between them. CDR1 is MNHNY and CDR2 is SVGAGI in the germline V gene (reference sequence). DNA for the CDR3: TGTGCCAGCAGTTACTCTTCGTACGAGCAGTACTTC. Amino acids: CASSYSSYEQYF.

Written as DNA, the CDR3 is TGTGCCAGCAAAGGGGGGGACTACGAGCAGTACTTC. This sequence encodes CASKGGDYEQYF. The V call is TRBV5-4, the J call TRBJ2-7, with D perhaps matching TRBD2 (7 bases). The CDR3 has 12 residues. The germline V and J ends were trimmed by 6 bases and 3 bases, with 10 bases remaining between them. Germline V gene sequence: CDR1 SGHNT, CDR2 YYREEE (reference sequence).

J is TRBJ2-2 and V is TRBV4-1; 7 bases are shared with TRBD2. The V gene end was trimmed by 3 bases and the J gene end by 2 bases; junction bases not matched to a gene: 9. The length of the CDR3 is 17 residues. Germline CDR1 reads MGHRA; CDR2 reads YSYEKL. CDR3 DNA sequence: TGCGCCAGCAGCCAGAACCTCCTAGCGGTTAACACCGGGGAGCTGTTTTTT. It yields the protein CASSQNLLAVNTGELFF.

On this clone: At the DNA level, this CDR3 is encoded by other sequences in the same sample as well. The CDR3 DNA is TGTGCCAGCAGCTTAAATTCGGGTGAAGCTTTCTTT. It is translated as CASSLNSGEAFF. The rearrangement links TRBV7-3 to TRBJ1-1; D gene ambiguous. The CDR3 sequence is 12 residues long. V was trimmed by 1 base and J by 7 bases, leaving 7 bases between them. Germline V gene lookup returns CDR1 SGHTA and CDR2 FQGTGA.

The chain joins TRBV4-1 to TRBJ2-5; 9 bases are a match to TRBD1. The V segment lost 1 base and the J segment 3 bases; nucleotides outside the gene matches: 6. Germline V gene data show CDR1 as MGHRA and CDR2 as YSYEKL. The length of the CDR3 is 16 residues. The DNA of the CDR3 is TGCGCCAGCAGCCAAGGAAGGGGACAGGGTAAAGAGACCCAGTACTTC. Its protein product is CASSQGRGQGKETQYF.

The chain is built from TRBV9 and TRBJ1-1, with 7 positions matching TRBD1. This CDR3 spans 15 amino acids. Germline V gene data show CDR1 as SGDLS and CDR2 as YYNGEE. V was clipped by 1 base and J by 1 base; unmatched bases: 4. CDR3 region: CASSVRQGGNTEAFF. The DNA for the CDR3 is TGTGCCAGCAGCGTAAGACAGGGAGGGAACACTGAAGCTTTCTTT.

The V gene is TRBV6-6, the J gene TRBJ1-2; no definite D call. The CDR3 runs to 14 residues. CDR1 and CDR2 (germline): MNHNY, SVGAGI (reference sequence). V lost 6 bases and J 0 bases, leaving 11 bases between the germline ends. CDR3 sequence (DNA): TGTGCCAGCAGCCCCCTCGGGTCTAACTATGGCTACACCTTC. It specifies CASSPLGSNYGYTF.

The chain uses TRBV7-3 and TRBJ2-1; D is possibly TRBD1 (5 bases). The germline V and J ends were trimmed by 5 bases and 5 bases, with 7 bases remaining between them. The CDR3 is 12 residues long. CDR1 is SGHTA and CDR2 is FQGTGA in the germline V gene. This CDR3 is CASSQGDNEQFF. The DNA of the CDR3 is TGTGCCAGCAGCCAGGGCGACAATGAGCAGTTCTTC.

The chain combines TRBV5-1 with TRBJ1-3; 7 nucleotides line up with TRBD1. CDR1 and CDR2 (germline): SGHRS, YFSETQ. The V and J ends lost 2 bases and 8 bases, in that order; junction bases with no gene match: 7. The CDR3 spans 14 residues. In DNA form, the CDR3 reads TGCGCCAGCAGCTTAGCTACAGGGGCGGACACCATATATTTT. Translation gives CASSLATGADTIYF.

The rearrangement joins TRBV15 to TRBJ2-7; TRBD2 agrees at 11 bases. This CDR3 contains 17 residues. J gave up 2 bases and V 0 bases, and 6 bases lay outside the gene matches. The germline V gene encodes CDR1 LNHNV and CDR2 YYDKDF (reference sequence). In nucleotides, the CDR3 is TGTGCCACCAGCAGAGAGGGGGGTAGCGGGGGGGCCTACGAGCAGTACTTC. Its translation is CATSREGGSGGAYEQYF.

V and J are TRBV30 and TRBJ1-2; 7 nucleotides match TRBD1. Germline trimming cut 3 bases from V and 2 bases from J; bases unmatched to any gene: 12. This CDR3 has 16 residues. Per the germline V gene, CDR1 is GTSNPN and CDR2 is SVGIG (reference sequence). The CDR3 reads CAWSEPGQTGNYGYTF. The CDR3 bases are TGTGCCTGGAGCGAACCCGGACAGACAGGGAACTATGGCTACACCTTC.

The rearrangement uses TRBV4-1 and TRBJ2-5, with 8 bases that match TRBD1. Trimming cost V 4 bases and J 0 bases; bases outside gene matches: 7. The CDR3 runs to 16 residues. Germline-derived CDR1 and CDR2 are MGHRA and YSYEKL. CDR3 nucleotides: TGCGCCAGCAGCCTGTCGGGACAGGCCAACCAAGAGACCCAGTACTTC. Translating gives CASSLSGQANQETQYF.

The chain joins TRBV27 to TRBJ2-5; TRBD1 aligns across 9 bases. J was trimmed by 4 bases and V by 6 bases; bases with no gene match: 6. The germline CDR1 and CDR2 sequences are MNHEY and SMNVEV (reference sequence). CDR3 size: 14 residues. The CDR3 DNA follows: TGTGCCAGCAGCGCCGGGACAGGGAGAGAGACCCAGTACTTC. Amino acid sequence: CASSAGTGRETQYF.

Regarding this clone: Other DNA sequences in the sample encode the same CDR3. Here the CDR3 reads CSALGQGSYNEQFF. In DNA form, the CDR3 reads TGCAGCGCACTAGGACAGGGTTCCTACAATGAGCAGTTCTTC. J is TRBJ2-1 and V is TRBV29-1; 8 bases are a match to TRBD1. V dropped 7 bases and J dropped 1; count of bases not matched to a gene: 6. Looked up from germline, CDR1 is SQVTM and CDR2 is ANQGSEA. The length of the CDR3 is 14 residues.

This clone has just one count. The rearrangement joins TRBV7-9 to TRBJ2-7; 7 bases are a match to TRBD1. V lost 5 bases and J lost 3; bases outside the gene matches: 7. The CDR3 runs 14 residues. In germline, CDR1 is SEHNR, CDR2 FQNEAQ (reference sequence). The CDR3 coding sequence is TGTGCCAGCAGCCTACAGGGGTCTGGCTACGAGCAGTACTTC. Translation: CASSLQGSGYEQYF.

This rearrangement joins TRBV18 to TRBJ2-3; the match to TRBD2 covers 8 bases. Germline V gene lookup returns CDR1 KGHSH and CDR2 LQKENI. CDR3 length: 15 residues. J lost 4 bases, V lost 6 bases, and 9 bases had no gene match. The CDR3 sequence is CASSLSGTQADTQYF. The CDR3 DNA sequence: TGTGCCAGCTCCCTTAGCGGGACCCAGGCAGATACGCAGTATTTT.

The chain is built from TRBV10-2 and TRBJ1-3, with D unresolved. Germline CDR1 reads WSHSY; CDR2 reads SAAADI. V was shortened by 0 bases and J by 0 bases, with 6 bases between the two germline ends. CDR3 length: 15 residues. CDR3 loop: CASSESSLSGNTIYF. The CDR3 DNA reads as TGCGCCAGCAGTGAGTCGAGTCTCTCTGGAAACACCATATATTTT.

The rearrangement uses TRBV21-1 and TRBJ1-5; TRBD1 is taken as the D call from the table, unchecked against the DNA. TRBV21-1 is a listed pseudogene. The CDR3 is 19 residues long. The CDR3 reads CASSKEGGGRAYSNQPQHF. The CDR3 region has the DNA TGTGCCAGCAGCAAAGAAGGCGGTGGCAGGGCCTATAGCAATCAGCCCCAGCATTTT.

The chain couples TRBV20-1 to TRBJ1-1; TRBD1 is a possible D gene (5 bases). There are 11 residues in the CDR3. V lost 4 bases and J 4 bases, leaving 7 bases between the germline ends. Germline CDR1 and CDR2: DFQATT and SNEGSKA (reference sequence). The CDR3 loop reads CSATGFTEAFF. CDR3 nucleotide sequence: TGCAGTGCTACAGGGTTCACTGAAGCTTTCTTT.

V is TRBV27 and J is TRBJ2-7, with D possibly matching TRBD1 (6 bases). V was pared by 3 bases and J by 0 bases, with 9 bases between. The CDR3 totals 14 residues. Germline-derived CDR1 and CDR2 are MNHEY and SMNVEV (reference sequence). The CDR3 nucleotides read TGTGCCAGCAGTTTCCTGGGGGCCTCCTACGAGCAGTACTTC. It yields the protein CASSFLGASYEQYF.